The 20 T cell receptor beta chains in this list originate from one sample, sequenced in a study of shared T cell receptors in the human thymus. Here immunoSEQ multiplex PCR was the method, and the copy in TCRdb shows in-frame clones only, minus some. The sample contains approximately 660,000 clones, roughly 90% of which appear only once. The same data also went into a second study, on human thymus T cells.

Sequencing input: thymocytes. These receptors all come from a boy in the first two years of life with a congenital heart defect.

V gene TRBV5-4 combines with J gene TRBJ2-7; 8 positions match TRBD2. The CDR3 totals 15 residues. CDR1 and CDR2 (germline): SGHNT, YYREEE (reference sequence). V was clipped by 3 bases and J by 5 bases; unmatched bases: 10. In nucleotides, the CDR3 is TGTGCCAGCAGCTCATTAGCGGGGCCGACCCACGAGCAGTACTTC. This encodes CASSSLAGPTHEQYF.

V gene TRBV19 combines with J gene TRBJ2-6, with D perhaps matching TRBD1 (6 bases). The CDR3 is 15 amino acids. The V gene's germline CDR1 is LNHDA and CDR2 SQIVND (reference sequence). Trimming took off 7 bases at V and 0 bases at J, with 10 bases between the two ends. This CDR3 reads CASTLGGSGANVLTF. The CDR3 coding sequence is TGTGCCAGTACCCTAGGGGGCTCTGGGGCCAACGTCCTGACTTTC. Combining the CDR3 with reference TRBV19 and TRBJ2-6 gives the whole variable domain DGGITQSPKYLFRKEGQNVTLSCEQNLNHDAMYWYRQDPGQGLRLIYYSQIVNDFQKGDIAEGYSVSREKKESFPLTVTSAQKNPTAFYLCASTLGGSGANVLTFGAGSRLTVL.

The chain is built from TRBV27 and TRBJ1-1; 12 bases line up with TRBD1. J gave up 7 bases and V 5 bases, and 8 bases lay outside the gene matches. This CDR3 is built from 15 residues. CDR1 and CDR2 (germline): MNHEY, SMNVEV (reference sequence). The CDR3 region has the DNA TGTGCCAGCAGTCCCAGGGACAGGGGGCTCGGTGAAGCTTTCTTT. As protein: CASSPRDRGLGEAFF.

This chain joins TRBV11-3 and TRBJ1-1, with D tentatively TRBD1 (5 bases). V was clipped by 4 bases and J by 1 base, with 13 bases between them. In germline, CDR1 is SGHNT, CDR2 YENEEA. The length of the CDR3 is 15 residues. Here the CDR3 reads CASSSFPGPNTEAFF. The CDR3 DNA follows: TGTGCCAGCAGCTCCTTCCCAGGGCCGAACACTGAAGCTTTCTTT.

To note about this clone: Germline and junction disagree at one end, which may indicate a read error. This chain connects TRBV4-3 to TRBJ2-7, with D perhaps matching TRBD2 (5 bases). Per the germline V gene, CDR1 is LGHNA and CDR2 is YSLEER. CDR3 length equals 17 residues. CDR3 sequence reads: CAGSQDSAPGLSYEQYF. The CDR3 DNA follows: TGCGCCGGCAGCCAAGATAGCGCCCCCGGACTTTCCTACGAGCAGTACTTC.

V usage is TRBV7-8 and J usage is TRBJ2-3; 7 bases are a match to TRBD2. This CDR3 has 20 amino acids. The ends lost 2 bases at V and 0 bases at J; junction bases unmatched: 17. Germline V gene lookup returns CDR1 SGHVS and CDR2 FQNEAQ. CDR3 protein: CASSLSGPGGGQGSTDTQYF. As DNA, the CDR3 is TGTGCCAGCAGCTTAAGCGGACCGGGGGGAGGACAAGGAAGCACAGATACGCAGTATTTT.

This chain uses TRBV10-1 with TRBJ2-7; TRBD1 is a possible D gene (6 bases). Germline V gene sequence: CDR1 WNHNN, CDR2 SYGVQD (reference sequence). Trimming removed 4 bases from V and 2 bases from J, with 12 bases in between. The CDR3 covers 14 residues. The CDR3 coding sequence is TGCGCCAGCAGTGCCGGACAGAGCCCCTACGAGCAGTACTTC. As protein: CASSAGQSPYEQYF.

The genes are TRBV7-9 and TRBJ2-1; TRBD2 agrees at 13 bases. Germline assignment: CDR1 SEHNR and CDR2 FQNEAQ (reference sequence). The CDR3 runs to 15 residues. With 5 bases clipped from V and 8 bases from J, the junction kept 6 bases outside the gene matches. The CDR3 reads CASSPTSGRIDEQFF. The CDR3 bases are TGTGCCAGCAGCCCGACTAGCGGGAGGATCGATGAGCAGTTCTTC.

V gene TRBV11-2 combines with J gene TRBJ2-7; TRBD2 aligns across 7 bases. Looked up from germline, CDR1 is SGHAT and CDR2 is FQNNGV. The CDR3 totals 13 residues. The J segment lost 3 bases and the V segment lost 2 bases, leaving 1 base of the junction unmatched. As DNA, the CDR3 is TGTGCCAGCAGCTTACTAGCGGACTACGAGCAGTACTTC. This translates into CASSLLADYEQYF.

The chain joins TRBV11-3 to TRBJ2-5; the match to TRBD1 covers 11 bases. Germline CDR1 reads SGHNT; CDR2 reads YENEEA. This CDR3 spans 16 amino acids. Losses at the gene ends were 4 bases for V and 1 base for J; bases not matched to a gene: 5. CDR3 sequence reads: CASSSAGTGGQETQYF. In DNA form, the CDR3 reads TGTGCCAGCAGCTCAGCCGGGACAGGGGGCCAAGAGACCCAGTACTTC.

This clone was detected once. The gene calls are TRBV20-1 and TRBJ2-5, with D perhaps matching TRBD1 (5 bases). The CDR3 consists of 11 residues. Per the germline V gene, CDR1 is DFQATT and CDR2 is SNEGSKA (reference sequence). Trimming removed 5 bases from V and 11 bases from J, with 15 bases in between. In DNA, the CDR3 is TGCAGTGCTTCCGGGTCCCCAGGGCAGTACTTC. Its translation: CSASGSPGQYF.

The gene calls are TRBV4-1 and TRBJ2-1; 7 bases line up with TRBD2. The CDR3 extends over 14 amino acids. Germline lookup yields CDR1 MGHRA and CDR2 YSYEKL. V shed 3 bases and J 10 bases; nucleotides not matched to a gene: 9. CDR3 residues: CASSQGGRASEQFF. CDR3 bases: TGCGCCAGCAGCCAGGGTGGGAGGGCCTCCGAGCAGTTCTTC.

The rearrangement links TRBV27 to TRBJ2-7; TRBD2 aligns across 13 bases. CDR1 MNHEY and CDR2 SMNVEV come from the germline V gene (reference sequence). This CDR3 spans 16 amino acids. J gave up 3 bases and V 11 bases, and 13 bases lay outside the gene matches. CDR3 DNA sequence: TGTGCCGGACGGACTAGCGGGAGAGACAACCTCTACGAGCAGTACTTC. Translated, it gives CAGRTSGRDNLYEQYF.

The genes are TRBV5-1 and TRBJ2-5; 9 bases line up with TRBD2. Matching the DNA end better, TRBJ2-7 makes the J call doubtful. Germline-derived CDR1 and CDR2 are SGHRS and YFSETQ. The CDR3 extends over 15 amino acids. DNA for the CDR3: TGCGCCAGCAGTTTTATAGCGGGAGCCACCTACGAGCAGTACTTC. Translation gives CASSFIAGATYEQYF.

The J gene is TRBJ2-5, the V gene TRBV11-1; the D gene is possibly TRBD1 (6 bases). This CDR3 is built from 15 residues. Germline values: CDR1 SGHAT, CDR2 FQDESV (reference sequence). V lost 4 bases, J lost 2 bases, and 14 bases lay in between. CDR3: CASSSKVQGQETQYF. The CDR3 nucleotides read TGTGCCAGCAGCTCGAAGGTACAGGGTCAAGAGACCCAGTACTTC. Based on the CDR3 plus reference TRBV11-1 and TRBJ2-5, the full variable domain is EAEVAQSPRYKITEKSQAVAFWCDPISGHATLYWYRQILGQGPELLVQFQDESVVDDSQLPKDRFSAERLKGVDSTLKIQPAELGDSAMYLCASSSKVQGQETQYFGPGTRLLVL.

The V gene is TRBV15, the J gene TRBJ1-3, with 7 nucleotides matching TRBD1. From germline, CDR1 is LNHNV and CDR2 YYDKDF (reference sequence). With V trimmed by 2 bases and J by 0 bases, 19 bases remained unmatched. The CDR3 is made up of 21 amino acids. For the CDR3, the DNA is TGTGCCACCAGCAGAAGTCGACCCCTCCGGGACAGCCTCTTCTCTGGAAACACCATATATTTT. Its protein product is CATSRSRPLRDSLFSGNTIYF. The full variable domain, in which reference TRBV15 and TRBJ1-3 provide the parts outside the CDR3, is DAMVIQNPRYQVTQFGKPVTLSCSQTLNHNVMYWYQQKSSQAPKLLFHYYDKDFNNEADTPDNFQSRRPNTSFCFLDIRSPGLGDTAMYLCATSRSRPLRDSLFSGNTIYFGEGSWLTVV.

The chain couples TRBV13 to TRBJ2-1; 9 positions match TRBD2. CDR3 length equals 16 residues. V was clipped by 1 base and J by 6 bases; unmatched bases: 7. CDR1 is PRHDT, CDR2 FYEKMQ, per germline (reference sequence). The CDR3 here is CASSLVASGMANEQFF. Written as DNA, the CDR3 is TGTGCCAGCAGCTTAGTTGCTAGCGGGATGGCCAATGAGCAGTTCTTC. The full variable domain, its missing parts supplied by reference TRBV13 and TRBJ2-1, is AAGVIQSPRHLIKEKRETATLKCYPIPRHDTVYWYQQGPGQDPQFLISFYEKMQSDKGSIPDRFSAQQFSDYHSELNMSSLELGDSALYFCASSLVASGMANEQFFGPGTRLTVL.

The CDR3 sequence: CASSFLDRGLTGELFF. CDR3 sequence (DNA): TGTGCCAGCAGTTTCCTGGACAGGGGGTTAACCGGGGAGCTGTTTTTT. The V call is TRBV28, the J call TRBJ2-2; TRBD1 matches 10 bases. The CDR3 runs to 16 residues. Per the germline V gene, CDR1 is MDHEN and CDR2 is SYDVKM. V dropped 3 bases and J dropped 5; count of bases not matched to a gene: 6. Full variable domain (remainder filled in from reference TRBV28 and TRBJ2-2): DVKVTQSSRYLVKRTGEKVFLECVQDMDHENMFWYRQDPGLGLRLIYFSYDVKMKEKGDIPEGYSVSREKKERFSLILESASTNQTSMYLCASSFLDRGLTGELFFGEGSRLTVL.

The rearrangement links TRBV2 to TRBJ2-2, with 15 bases lining up with TRBD2. The CDR3 runs 17 residues. Germline V gene sequence: CDR1 SNHLY, CDR2 FYNNEI. V was pared by 8 bases and J by 0 bases, with 4 bases of the junction left unmatched. The chain's CDR3 is CASAGLAGGPNTGELFF. CDR3 in DNA: TGTGCCAGCGCTGGACTAGCGGGAGGGCCGAACACCGGGGAGCTGTTTTTT.

The chain combines TRBV11-3 with TRBJ2-3; 8 bases are shared with TRBD2. The V segment lost 8 bases and the J segment 4 bases; nucleotides outside the gene matches: 11. The CDR3 covers 15 residues. Germline values: CDR1 SGHNT, CDR2 YENEEA. CDR3 amino acids: CASRVSGRGADTQYF. The CDR3 bases are TGTGCCAGCCGGGTGAGCGGGAGAGGGGCAGATACGCAGTATTTT.